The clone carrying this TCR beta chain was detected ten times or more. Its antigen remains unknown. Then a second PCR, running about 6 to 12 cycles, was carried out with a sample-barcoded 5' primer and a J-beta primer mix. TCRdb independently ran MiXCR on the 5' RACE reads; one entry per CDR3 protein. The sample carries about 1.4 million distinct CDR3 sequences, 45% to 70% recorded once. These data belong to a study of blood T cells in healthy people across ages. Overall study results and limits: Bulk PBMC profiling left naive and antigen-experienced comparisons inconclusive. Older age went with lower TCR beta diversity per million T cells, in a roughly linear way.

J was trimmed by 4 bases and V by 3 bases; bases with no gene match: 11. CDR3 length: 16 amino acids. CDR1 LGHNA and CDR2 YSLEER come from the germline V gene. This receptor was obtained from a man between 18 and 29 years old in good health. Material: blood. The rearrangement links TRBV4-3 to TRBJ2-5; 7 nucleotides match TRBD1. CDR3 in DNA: TGCGCCAGCAGCCATACTCTCTACAGGGGTGGAGAGACCCAGTACTTC. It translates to CASSHTLYRGGETQYF.